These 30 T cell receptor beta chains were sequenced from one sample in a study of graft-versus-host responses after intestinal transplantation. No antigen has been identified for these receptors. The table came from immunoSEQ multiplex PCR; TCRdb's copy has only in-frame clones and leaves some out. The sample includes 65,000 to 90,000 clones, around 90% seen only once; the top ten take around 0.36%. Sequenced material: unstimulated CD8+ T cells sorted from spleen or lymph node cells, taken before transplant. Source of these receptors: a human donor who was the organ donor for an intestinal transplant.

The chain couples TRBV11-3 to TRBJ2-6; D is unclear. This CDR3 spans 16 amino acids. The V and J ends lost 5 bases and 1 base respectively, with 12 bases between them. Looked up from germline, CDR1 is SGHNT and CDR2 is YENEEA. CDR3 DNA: TGTGCCAGCAGCGATTCTCACTCTTCTGGGGCCAACGTCCTGACTTTC. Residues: CASSDSHSSGANVLTF.

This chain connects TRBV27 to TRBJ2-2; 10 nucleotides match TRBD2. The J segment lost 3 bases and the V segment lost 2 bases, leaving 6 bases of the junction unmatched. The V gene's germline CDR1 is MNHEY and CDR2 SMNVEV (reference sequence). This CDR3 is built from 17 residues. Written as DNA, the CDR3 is TGTGCCAGCAGTTTAGTCCCAGGACTAGCGGACACCGGGGAGCTGTTTTTT. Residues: CASSLVPGLADTGELFF.

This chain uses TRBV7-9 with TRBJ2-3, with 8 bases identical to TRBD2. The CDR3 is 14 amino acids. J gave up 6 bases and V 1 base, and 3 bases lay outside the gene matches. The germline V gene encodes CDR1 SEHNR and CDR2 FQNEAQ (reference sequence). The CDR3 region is CASSLVSGVDTQYF. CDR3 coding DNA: TGTGCCAGCAGCTTAGTTAGCGGGGTGGATACGCAGTATTTT. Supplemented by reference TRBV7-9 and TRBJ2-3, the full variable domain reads DTGVSQNPRHKITKRGQNVTFRCDPISEHNRLYWYRQTLGQGPEFLTYFQNEAQLEKSRLLSDRFSAERPKGSFSTLEIQRTEQGDSAMYLCASSLVSGVDTQYFGPGTRLTVL.

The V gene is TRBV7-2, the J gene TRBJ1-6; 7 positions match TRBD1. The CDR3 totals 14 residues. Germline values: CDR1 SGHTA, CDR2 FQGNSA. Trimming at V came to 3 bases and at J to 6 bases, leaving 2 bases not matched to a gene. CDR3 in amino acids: CASSFDRVNSPLHF. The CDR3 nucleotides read TGTGCCAGCAGCTTTGACAGGGTTAATTCACCCCTCCACTTT.

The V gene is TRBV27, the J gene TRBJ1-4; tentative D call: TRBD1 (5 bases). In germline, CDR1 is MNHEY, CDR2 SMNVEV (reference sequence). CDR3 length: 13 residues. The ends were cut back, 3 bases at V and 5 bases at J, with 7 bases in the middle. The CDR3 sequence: CASSLGLNEKLFF. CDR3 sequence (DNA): TGTGCCAGCAGTTTGGGGCTCAATGAAAAACTGTTTTTT.

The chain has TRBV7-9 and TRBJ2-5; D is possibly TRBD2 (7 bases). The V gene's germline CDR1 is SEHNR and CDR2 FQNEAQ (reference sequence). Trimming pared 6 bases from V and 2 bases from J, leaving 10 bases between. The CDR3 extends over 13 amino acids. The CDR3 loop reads CASRRGTQETQYF. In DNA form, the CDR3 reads TGTGCCAGCAGGCGGGGGACACAAGAGACCCAGTACTTC.

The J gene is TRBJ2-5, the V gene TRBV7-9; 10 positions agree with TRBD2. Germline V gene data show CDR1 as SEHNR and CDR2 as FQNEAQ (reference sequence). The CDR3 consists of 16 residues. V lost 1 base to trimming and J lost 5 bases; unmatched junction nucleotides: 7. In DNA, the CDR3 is TGTGCCAGCAGCTTAGGAGCGGGGGGGCCGGAGGAGACCCAGTACTTC. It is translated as CASSLGAGGPEETQYF.

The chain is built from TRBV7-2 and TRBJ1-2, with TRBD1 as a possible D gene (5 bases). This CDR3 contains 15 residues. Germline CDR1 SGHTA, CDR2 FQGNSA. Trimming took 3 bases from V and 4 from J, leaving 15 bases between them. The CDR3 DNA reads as TGTGCCAGCAGCTTCTCTAGACAGAGCCTCTATGGCTACACCTTC. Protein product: CASSFSRQSLYGYTF.

The CDR3 DNA is TGTGCCTGGATCGAGTCGACAGTTCTCGATCAGCCCCAGCATTTT. It yields the protein CAWIESTVLDQPQHF. The chain couples TRBV30 to TRBJ1-5; the D gene is possibly TRBD1 (5 bases). CDR3 size: 15 residues. Trimming pared 4 bases from V and 5 bases from J, leaving 18 bases between. Germline CDR1 is GTSNPN and CDR2 is SVGIG (reference sequence).

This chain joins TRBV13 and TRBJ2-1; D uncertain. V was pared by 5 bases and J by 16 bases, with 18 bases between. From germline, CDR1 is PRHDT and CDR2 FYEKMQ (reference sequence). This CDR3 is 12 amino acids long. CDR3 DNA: TGTGCCAGCAGCCATACTCCCTTCCCCCCCTTCTTC. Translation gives CASSHTPFPPFF.

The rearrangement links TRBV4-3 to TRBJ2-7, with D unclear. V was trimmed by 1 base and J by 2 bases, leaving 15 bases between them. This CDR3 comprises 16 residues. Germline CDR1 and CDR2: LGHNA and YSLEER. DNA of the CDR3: TGCGCCAGCAGCCAAGGCCCCCAGGCAGCTGCCTACGAGCAGTACTTC. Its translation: CASSQGPQAAAYEQYF.

The CDR3 is CASSADRANEQFF. CDR3 nucleotides: TGTGCCAGCAGCGCGGACAGGGCCAATGAGCAGTTCTTC. The J gene is TRBJ2-1, the V gene TRBV7-9, with TRBD1 identical over 8 bases. Trimming removed 5 bases from V and 6 bases from J; junction bases left unmatched: 3. The length of the CDR3 is 13 residues. The germline V gene has CDR1 SEHNR and CDR2 FQNEAQ (reference sequence).

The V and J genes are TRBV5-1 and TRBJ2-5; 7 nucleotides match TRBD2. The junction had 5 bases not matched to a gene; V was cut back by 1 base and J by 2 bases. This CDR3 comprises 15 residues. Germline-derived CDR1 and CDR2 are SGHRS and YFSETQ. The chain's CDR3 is CASSLIPSGQETQYF. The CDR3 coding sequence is TGCGCCAGCAGCTTGATCCCTAGCGGACAAGAGACCCAGTACTTC.

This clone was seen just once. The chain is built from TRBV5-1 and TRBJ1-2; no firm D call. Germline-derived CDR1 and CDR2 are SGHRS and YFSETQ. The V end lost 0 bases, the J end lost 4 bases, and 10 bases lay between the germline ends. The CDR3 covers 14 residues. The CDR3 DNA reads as TGCGCCAGCAGCTTGGAGTTTAGAATCTATGGCTACACCTTC. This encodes CASSLEFRIYGYTF.

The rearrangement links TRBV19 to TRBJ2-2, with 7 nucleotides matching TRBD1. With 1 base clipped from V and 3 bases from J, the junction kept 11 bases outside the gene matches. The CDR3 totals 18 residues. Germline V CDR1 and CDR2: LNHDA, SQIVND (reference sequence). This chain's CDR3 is CASSIGPMRGRYTGELFF. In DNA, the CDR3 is TGTGCCAGTAGTATAGGGCCTATGAGGGGGCGATACACCGGGGAGCTGTTTTTT. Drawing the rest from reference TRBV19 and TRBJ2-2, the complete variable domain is DGGITQSPKYLFRKEGQNVTLSCEQNLNHDAMYWYRQDPGQGLRLIYYSQIVNDFQKGDIAEGYSVSREKKESFPLTVTSAQKNPTAFYLCASSIGPMRGRYTGELFFGEGSRLTVL.

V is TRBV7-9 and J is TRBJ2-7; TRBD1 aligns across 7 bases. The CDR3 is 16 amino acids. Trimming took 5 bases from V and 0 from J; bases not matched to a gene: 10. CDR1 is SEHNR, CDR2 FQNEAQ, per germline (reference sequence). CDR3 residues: CASSVEWTGSSYEQYF. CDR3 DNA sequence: TGTGCCAGCAGCGTAGAATGGACAGGAAGCTCCTACGAGCAGTACTTC.

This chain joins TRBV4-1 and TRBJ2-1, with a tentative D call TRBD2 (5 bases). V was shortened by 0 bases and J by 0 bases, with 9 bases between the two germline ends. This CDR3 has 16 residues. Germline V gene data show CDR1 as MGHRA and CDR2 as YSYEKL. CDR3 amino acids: CASSQDRGFSYNEQFF. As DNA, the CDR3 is TGCGCCAGCAGCCAAGATCGGGGATTCTCCTACAATGAGCAGTTCTTC.

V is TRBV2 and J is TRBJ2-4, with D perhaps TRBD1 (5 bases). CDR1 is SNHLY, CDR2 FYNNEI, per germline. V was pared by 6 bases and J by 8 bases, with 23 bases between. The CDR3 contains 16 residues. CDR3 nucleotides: TGTGCCAGCAGGGGGCGTAGGGGCAGGTTTATGGACATTCAGTACTTC. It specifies CASRGRRGRFMDIQYF.

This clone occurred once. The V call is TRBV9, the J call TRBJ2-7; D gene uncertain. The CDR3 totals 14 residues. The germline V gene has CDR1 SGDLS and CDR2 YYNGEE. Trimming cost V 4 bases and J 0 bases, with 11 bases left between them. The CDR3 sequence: CASSPGLSSYEQYF. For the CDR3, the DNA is TGTGCCAGCAGCCCCGGGTTGAGCTCCTACGAGCAGTACTTC.

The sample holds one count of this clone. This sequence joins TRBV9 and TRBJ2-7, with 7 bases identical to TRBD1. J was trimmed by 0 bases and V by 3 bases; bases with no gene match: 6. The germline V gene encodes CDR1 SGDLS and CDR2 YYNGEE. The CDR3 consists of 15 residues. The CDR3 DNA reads TGTGCCAGCAGCGAGACAGGGCAGAGCTCCTACGAGCAGTACTTC. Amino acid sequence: CASSETGQSSYEQYF.

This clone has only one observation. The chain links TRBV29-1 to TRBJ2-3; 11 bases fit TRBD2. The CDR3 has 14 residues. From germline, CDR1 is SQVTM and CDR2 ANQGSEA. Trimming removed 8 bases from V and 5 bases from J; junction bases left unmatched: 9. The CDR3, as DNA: TGCAGCCAAGCATTAGCGGGGGGGGTAGATACGCAGTATTTT. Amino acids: CSQALAGGVDTQYF.

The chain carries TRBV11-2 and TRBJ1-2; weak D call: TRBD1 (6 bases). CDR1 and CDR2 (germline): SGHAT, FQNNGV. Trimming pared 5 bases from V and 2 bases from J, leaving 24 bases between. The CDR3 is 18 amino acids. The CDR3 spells CASSIPNADRNLNYGYTF. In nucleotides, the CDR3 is TGTGCCAGCAGCATACCGAATGCGGACAGAAACTTAAACTATGGCTACACCTTC.

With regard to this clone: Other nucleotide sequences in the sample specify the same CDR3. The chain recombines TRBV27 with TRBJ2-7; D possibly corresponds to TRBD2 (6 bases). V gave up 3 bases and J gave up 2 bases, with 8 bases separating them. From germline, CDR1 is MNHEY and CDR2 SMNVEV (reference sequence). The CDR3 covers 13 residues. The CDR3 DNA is TGTGCCAGCAGTTTCGGGGGTACCTACGAGCAGTACTTC. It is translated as CASSFGGTYEQYF.

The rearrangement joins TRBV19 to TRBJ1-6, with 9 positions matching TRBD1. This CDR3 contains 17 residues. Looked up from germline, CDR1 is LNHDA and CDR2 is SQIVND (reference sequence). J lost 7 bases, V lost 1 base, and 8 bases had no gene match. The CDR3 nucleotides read TGTGCCAGTAGTATAGTAGGGTTTGGACAGGGGAATTCACCCCTCCACTTT. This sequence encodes CASSIVGFGQGNSPLHF.

The CDR3 bases are TGTGCCAGCAGCGGACGACAGGGAACTTTCTTT. This codes for CASSGRQGTFF. The J gene is TRBJ1-1, the V gene TRBV9; 7 nucleotides align to TRBD1. Germline CDR1 and CDR2: SGDLS and YYNGEE. V was clipped by 3 bases and J by 12 bases; unmatched bases: 5. The CDR3 has 11 amino acids. Full variable domain (outside the CDR3, taken from reference TRBV9 and TRBJ1-1): DSGVTQTPKHLITATGQRVTLRCSPRSGDLSVYWYQQSLDQGLQFLIQYYNGEERAKGNILERFSAQQFPDLHSELNLSSLELGDSALYFCASSGRQGTFFGQGTRLTVV.

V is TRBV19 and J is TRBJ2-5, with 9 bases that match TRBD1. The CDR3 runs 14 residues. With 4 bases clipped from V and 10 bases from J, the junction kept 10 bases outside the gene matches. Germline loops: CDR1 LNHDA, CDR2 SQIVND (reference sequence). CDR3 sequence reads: CASSKDRGMKIQYF. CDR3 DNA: TGTGCCAGTAGTAAAGACAGGGGGATGAAGATCCAGTACTTC.

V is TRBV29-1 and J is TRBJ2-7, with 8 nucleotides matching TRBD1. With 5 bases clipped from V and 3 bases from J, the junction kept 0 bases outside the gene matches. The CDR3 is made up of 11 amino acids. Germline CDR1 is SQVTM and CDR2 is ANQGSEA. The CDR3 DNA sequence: TGCAGCGTTACAGGGGGCTACGAGCAGTACTTC. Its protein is CSVTGGYEQYF.

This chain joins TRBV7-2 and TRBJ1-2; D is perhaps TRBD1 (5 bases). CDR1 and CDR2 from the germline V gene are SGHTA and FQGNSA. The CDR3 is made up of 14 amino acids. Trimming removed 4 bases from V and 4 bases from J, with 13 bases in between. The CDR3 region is CASSSSPGIYGYTF. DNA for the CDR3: TGTGCCAGCAGCTCCAGCCCAGGGATCTATGGCTACACCTTC.

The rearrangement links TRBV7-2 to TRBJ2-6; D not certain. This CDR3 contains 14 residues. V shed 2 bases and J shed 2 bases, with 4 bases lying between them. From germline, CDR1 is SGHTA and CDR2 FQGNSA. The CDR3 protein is CASSLLAGANVLTF. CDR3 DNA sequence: TGTGCCAGCAGCTTACTAGCTGGGGCCAACGTCCTGACTTTC.

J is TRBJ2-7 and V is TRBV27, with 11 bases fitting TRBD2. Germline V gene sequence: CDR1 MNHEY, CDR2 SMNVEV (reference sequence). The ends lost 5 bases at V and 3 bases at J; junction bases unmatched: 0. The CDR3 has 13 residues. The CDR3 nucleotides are TGTGCCAGCAGTCTAGCGGGGGGCTACGAGCAGTACTTC. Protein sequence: CASSLAGGYEQYF.